The source of this TCR beta chain is a study of breast tumors, draining lymph nodes, adjacent tissues. TCRdb recomputed calls from the multiplex PCR reads with MiXCR, one row per CDR3 protein. The sample has roughly 120,000 distinct CDR3 sequences, just under 20% seen once. Turning to this clonotype: Its target is unknown. The junction does not match germline at one end; this may be a read error.

Germline assignment: CDR1 DFQATT and CDR2 SNEGSKA (reference sequence). The CDR3 sequence is 14 residues long. Study findings and constraints: Findings are consistent with lymph node origin and intratumoral expansion of most tumor T cells.

Breast cancer patients provided tissue from their axillary draining lymph nodes. Sequenced material: axillary lymph node tissue. The rearrangement joins TRBV20-1 to TRBJ2-5; no clear D. This TCR was recovered from a female donor with breast cancer. Some clones in this sample may be carry-over from other donors' samples. DNA for the CDR3: TGCAGTGCTAGAGATCAGGCTAAACAAGAGATCCAGTACTTC. Translation gives CSARDQAKQEIQYF.